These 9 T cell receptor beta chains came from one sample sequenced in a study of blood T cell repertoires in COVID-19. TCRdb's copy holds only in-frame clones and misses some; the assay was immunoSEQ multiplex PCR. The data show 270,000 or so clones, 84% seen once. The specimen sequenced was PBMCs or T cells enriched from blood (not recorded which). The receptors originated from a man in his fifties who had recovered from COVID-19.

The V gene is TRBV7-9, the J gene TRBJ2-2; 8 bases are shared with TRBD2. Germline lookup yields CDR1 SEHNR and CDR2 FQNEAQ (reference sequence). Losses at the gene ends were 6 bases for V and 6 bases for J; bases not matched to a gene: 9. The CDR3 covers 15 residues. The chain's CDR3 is CASSRYSGEAGELFF. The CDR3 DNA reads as TGTGCCAGCAGTCGATATAGCGGGGAGGCCGGGGAGCTGTTTTTT.

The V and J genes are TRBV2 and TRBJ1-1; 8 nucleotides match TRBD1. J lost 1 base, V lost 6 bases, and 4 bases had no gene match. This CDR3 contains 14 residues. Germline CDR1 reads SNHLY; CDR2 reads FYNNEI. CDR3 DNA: TGTGCCAGCAGACAAGACAGGGGGAACACTGAAGCTTTCTTT. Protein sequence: CASRQDRGNTEAFF.

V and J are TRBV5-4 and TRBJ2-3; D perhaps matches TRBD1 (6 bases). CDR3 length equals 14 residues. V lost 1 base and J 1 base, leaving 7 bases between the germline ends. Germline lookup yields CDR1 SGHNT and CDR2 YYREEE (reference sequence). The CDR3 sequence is CASSLNRGTDTQYF. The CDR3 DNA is TGTGCCAGCAGCTTGAACAGGGGCACAGATACGCAGTATTTT.

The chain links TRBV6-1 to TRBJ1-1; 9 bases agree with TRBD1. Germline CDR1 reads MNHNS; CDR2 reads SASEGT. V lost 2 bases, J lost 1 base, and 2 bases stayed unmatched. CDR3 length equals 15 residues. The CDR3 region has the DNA TGTGCCAGCAGTGAAACAGGGGGCGGGAACACTGAAGCTTTCTTT. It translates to CASSETGGGNTEAFF.

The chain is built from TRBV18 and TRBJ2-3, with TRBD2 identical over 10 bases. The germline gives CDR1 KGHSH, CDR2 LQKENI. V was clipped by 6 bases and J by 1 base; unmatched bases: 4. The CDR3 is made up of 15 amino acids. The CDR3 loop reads CASSAGTSGTDTQYF. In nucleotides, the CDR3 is TGTGCCAGCTCGGCCGGGACTAGCGGCACAGATACGCAGTATTTT.

The CDR3 loop is CASSMGPGGEQYF. Written as DNA, the CDR3 is TGTGCCAGTAGTATGGGGCCGGGCGGCGAGCAGTACTTC. The chain is built from TRBV19 and TRBJ2-7, with D possibly being TRBD1 (5 bases). The CDR3 spans 13 residues. The germline V and J ends were trimmed by 3 bases and 6 bases, with 12 bases remaining between them. Germline values: CDR1 LNHDA, CDR2 SQIVND (reference sequence).

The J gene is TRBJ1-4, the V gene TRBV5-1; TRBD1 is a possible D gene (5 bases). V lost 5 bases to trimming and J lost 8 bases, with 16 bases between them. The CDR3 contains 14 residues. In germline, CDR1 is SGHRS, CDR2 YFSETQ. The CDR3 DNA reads TGCGCCAGCAGTCTCGGAGGGGCGGAGGAAAAACTGTTTTTT. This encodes CASSLGGAEEKLFF.

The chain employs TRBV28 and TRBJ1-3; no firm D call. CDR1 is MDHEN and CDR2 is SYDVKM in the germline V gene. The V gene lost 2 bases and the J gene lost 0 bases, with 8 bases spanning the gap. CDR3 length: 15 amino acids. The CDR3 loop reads CASSLRGISGNTIYF. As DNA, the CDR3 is TGTGCCAGCAGTTTACGGGGTATCTCTGGAAACACCATATATTTT.

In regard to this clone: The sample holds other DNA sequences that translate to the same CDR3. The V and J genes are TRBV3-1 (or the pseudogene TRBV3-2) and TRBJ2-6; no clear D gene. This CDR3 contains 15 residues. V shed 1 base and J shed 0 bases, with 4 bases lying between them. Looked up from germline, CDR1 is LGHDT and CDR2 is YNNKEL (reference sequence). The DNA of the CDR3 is TGTGCCAGCAGCCAAGTGCGCTCTGGGGCCAACGTCCTGACTTTC. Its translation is CASSQVRSGANVLTF.